This T cell receptor (beta chain) was sequenced during a study of T-cell memory formation after mild COVID-19. The V end lost 1 base, the J end lost 0 bases, and 10 bases lay between the germline ends. Germline loops: CDR1 SEHNR, CDR2 FQNEAQ (reference sequence). This CDR3 spans 16 amino acids. A note on this clonotype: Its antigen is undetermined.

TCRdb itself ran the 5' RACE reads through MiXCR, one entry per CDR3 protein. This table holds a few hundred thousand distinct CDR3 sequences, over 25% found once. Study-wide results and caveats: Of the contracting clones, CD4+ ones lay mainly in CM and EM, and CD8+ ones in EMRA. CD4/CD8 balance held among clones contracting day 15 to 85, and later expanders leaned CD4+.

V is TRBV7-9 and J is TRBJ2-1; D unresolved. The sample consisted of PBMCs or a T cell subset sorted from them (not recorded which). The sequence was obtained from an adult woman who had mild COVID-19 (a few samples of this study predate the infection). Cell type and time point are not known. CDR3 nucleotide sequence: TGTGCCAGCAGCTTAGTACCCCCGAGCTCCTACAATGAGCAGTTCTTC. This translates into CASSLVPPSSYNEQFF.